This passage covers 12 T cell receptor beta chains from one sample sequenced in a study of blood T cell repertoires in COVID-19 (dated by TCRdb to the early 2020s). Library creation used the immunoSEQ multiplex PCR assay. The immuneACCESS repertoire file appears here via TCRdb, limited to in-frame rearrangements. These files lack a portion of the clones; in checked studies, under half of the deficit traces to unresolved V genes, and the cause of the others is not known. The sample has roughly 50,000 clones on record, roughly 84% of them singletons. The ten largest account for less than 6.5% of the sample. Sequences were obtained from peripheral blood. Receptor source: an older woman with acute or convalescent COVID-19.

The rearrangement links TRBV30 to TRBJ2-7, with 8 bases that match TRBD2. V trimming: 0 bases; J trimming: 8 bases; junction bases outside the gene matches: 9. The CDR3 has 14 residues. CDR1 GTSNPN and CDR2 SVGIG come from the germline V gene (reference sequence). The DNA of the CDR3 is TGTGCCTGGAGTGTCGGTAGCGGGGTGCTGCAGCAGTACTTC. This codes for CAWSVGSGVLQQYF. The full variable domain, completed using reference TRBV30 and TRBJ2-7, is SQTIHQWPATLVQPVGSPLSLECTVEGTSNPNLYWYRQAAGRGLQLLFYSVGIGQISSEVPQNLSASRPQDRQFILSSKKLLLSDSGFYLCAWSVGSGVLQQYFGPGTRLTVT.

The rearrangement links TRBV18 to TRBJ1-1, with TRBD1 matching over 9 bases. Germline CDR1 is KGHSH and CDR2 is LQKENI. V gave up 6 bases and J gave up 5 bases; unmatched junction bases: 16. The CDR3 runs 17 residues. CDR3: CASSNFPGQGPKTEAFF. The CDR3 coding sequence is TGTGCCAGCTCTAACTTCCCGGGACAGGGTCCGAAAACTGAAGCTTTCTTT.

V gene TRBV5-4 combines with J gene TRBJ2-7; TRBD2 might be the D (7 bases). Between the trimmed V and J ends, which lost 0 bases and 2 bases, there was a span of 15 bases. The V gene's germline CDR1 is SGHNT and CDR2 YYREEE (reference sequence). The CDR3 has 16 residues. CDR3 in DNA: TGTGCCAGCAGCTTGGAACCGGGGGGCTACCCCTACGAGCAGTACTTC. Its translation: CASSLEPGGYPYEQYF.

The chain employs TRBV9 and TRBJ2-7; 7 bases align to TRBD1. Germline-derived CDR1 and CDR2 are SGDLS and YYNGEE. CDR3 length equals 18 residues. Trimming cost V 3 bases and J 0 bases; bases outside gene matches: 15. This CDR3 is CASSEGPQTGLSSYEQYF. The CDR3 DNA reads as TGTGCCAGCAGCGAGGGCCCCCAGACAGGGCTGAGCTCCTACGAGCAGTACTTC.

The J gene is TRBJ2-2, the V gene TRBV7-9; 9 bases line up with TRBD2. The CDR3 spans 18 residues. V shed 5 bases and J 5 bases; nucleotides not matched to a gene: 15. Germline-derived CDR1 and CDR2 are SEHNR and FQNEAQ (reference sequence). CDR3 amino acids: CASSLTSGDGGKTGELFF. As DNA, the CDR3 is TGTGCCAGCAGCCTGACTAGCGGAGATGGAGGGAAAACCGGGGAGCTGTTTTTT.

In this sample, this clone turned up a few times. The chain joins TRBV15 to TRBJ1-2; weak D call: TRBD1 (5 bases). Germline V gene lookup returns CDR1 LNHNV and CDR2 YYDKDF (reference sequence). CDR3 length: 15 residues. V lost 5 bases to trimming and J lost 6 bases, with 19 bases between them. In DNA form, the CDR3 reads TGTGCCACCAGCTTAAGAGGCGGAGGGACCCATGGCTACACCTTC. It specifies CATSLRGGGTHGYTF.

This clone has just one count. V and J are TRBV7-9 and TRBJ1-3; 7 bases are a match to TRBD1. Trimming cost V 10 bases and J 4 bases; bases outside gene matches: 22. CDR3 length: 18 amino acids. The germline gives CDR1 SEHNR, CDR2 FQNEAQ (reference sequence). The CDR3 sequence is CATTNTGDLQYVGNTIYF. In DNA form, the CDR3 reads TGTGCCACGACAAATACAGGGGACTTACAGTACGTGGGAAACACCATATATTTT.

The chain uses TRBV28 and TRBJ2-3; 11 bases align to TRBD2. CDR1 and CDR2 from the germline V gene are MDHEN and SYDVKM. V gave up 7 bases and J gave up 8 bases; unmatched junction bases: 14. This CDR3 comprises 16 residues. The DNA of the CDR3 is TGTGCCAGCAACTTGGGTTCTAGCGGGGGGTCCGGTACGCAGTATTTT. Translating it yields CASNLGSSGGSGTQYF.

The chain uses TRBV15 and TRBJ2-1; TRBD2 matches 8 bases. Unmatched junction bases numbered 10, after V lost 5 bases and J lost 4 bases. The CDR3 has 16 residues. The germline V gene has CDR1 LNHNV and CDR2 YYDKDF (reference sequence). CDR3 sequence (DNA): TGTGCCACCAGCGGACTCACGGGGGGGATATACAATGAGCAGTTCTTC. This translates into CATSGLTGGIYNEQFF.

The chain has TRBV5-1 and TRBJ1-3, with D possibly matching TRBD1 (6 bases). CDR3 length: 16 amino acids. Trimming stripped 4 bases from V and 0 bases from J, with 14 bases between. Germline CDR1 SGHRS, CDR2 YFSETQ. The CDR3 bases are TGCGCCAGCAGCCCCAGGGGCCTCCCCTCTGGAAACACCATATATTTT. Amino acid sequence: CASSPRGLPSGNTIYF.

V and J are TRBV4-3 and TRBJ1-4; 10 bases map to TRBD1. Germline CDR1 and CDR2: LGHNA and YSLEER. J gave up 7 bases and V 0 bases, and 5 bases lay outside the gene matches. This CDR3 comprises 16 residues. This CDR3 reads CASSQDPGTGAEKLFF. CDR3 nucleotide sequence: TGCGCCAGCAGCCAAGATCCCGGGACAGGGGCTGAAAAACTGTTTTTT.

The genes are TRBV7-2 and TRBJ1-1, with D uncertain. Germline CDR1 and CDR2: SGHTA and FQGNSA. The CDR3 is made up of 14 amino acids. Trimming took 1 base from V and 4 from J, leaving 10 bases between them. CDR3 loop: CASSLVPGFTEAFF. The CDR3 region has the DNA TGTGCCAGCAGCTTAGTACCCGGGTTCACTGAAGCTTTCTTT. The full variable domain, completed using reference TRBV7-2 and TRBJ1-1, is GAGVSQSPSNKVTEKGKDVELRCDPISGHTALYWYRQSLGQGLEFLIYFQGNSAPDKSGLPSDRFSAERTGGSVSTLTIQRTQQEDSAVYLCASSLVPGFTEAFFGQGTRLTVV.